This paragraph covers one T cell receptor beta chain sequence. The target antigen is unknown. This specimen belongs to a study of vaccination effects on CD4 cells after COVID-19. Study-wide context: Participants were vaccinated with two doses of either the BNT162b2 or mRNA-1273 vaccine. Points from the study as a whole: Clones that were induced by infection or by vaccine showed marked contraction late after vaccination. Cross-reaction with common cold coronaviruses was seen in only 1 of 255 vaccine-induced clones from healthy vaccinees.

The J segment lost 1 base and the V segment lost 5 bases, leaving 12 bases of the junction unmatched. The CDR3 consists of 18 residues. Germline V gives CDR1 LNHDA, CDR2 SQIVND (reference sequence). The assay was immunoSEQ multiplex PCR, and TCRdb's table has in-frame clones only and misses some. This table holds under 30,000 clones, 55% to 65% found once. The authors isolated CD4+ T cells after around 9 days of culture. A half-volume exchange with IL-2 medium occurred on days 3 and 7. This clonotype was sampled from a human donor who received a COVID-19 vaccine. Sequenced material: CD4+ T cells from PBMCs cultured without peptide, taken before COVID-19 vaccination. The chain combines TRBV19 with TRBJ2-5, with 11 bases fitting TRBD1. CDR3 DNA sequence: TGTGCCAGTAGTCCCCAGAACCCCGGGACAGGGGGCCAAGAGACCCAGTACTTC. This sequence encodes CASSPQNPGTGGQETQYF.